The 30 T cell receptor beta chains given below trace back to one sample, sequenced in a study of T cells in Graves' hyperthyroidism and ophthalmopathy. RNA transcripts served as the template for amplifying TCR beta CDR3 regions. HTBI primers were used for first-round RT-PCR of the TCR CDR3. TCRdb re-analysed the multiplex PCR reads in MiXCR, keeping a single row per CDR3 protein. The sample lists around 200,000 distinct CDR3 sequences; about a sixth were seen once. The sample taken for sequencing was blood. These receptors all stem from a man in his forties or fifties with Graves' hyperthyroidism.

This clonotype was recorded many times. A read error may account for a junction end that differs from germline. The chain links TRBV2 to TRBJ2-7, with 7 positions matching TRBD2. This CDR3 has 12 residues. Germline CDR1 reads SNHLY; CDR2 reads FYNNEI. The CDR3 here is CASSVRGEERYF. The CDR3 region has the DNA TGTGCCAGCAGTGTACGGGGGGAAGAGCGGTACTTC.

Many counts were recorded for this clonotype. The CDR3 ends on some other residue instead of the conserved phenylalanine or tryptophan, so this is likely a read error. The CDR3 sequence: CASSFTGAGNTEAFS. The CDR3 DNA sequence: TGTGCCAGCAGTTTCACAGGGGCTGGGAACACTGAAGCTTTCTCT. V and J are TRBV28 and TRBJ1-1, with TRBD1 identical over 7 bases. Looked up from germline, CDR1 is MDHEN and CDR2 is SYDVKM. V lost 3 bases to trimming and J lost 1 base; unmatched junction nucleotides: 5. CDR3 length: 15 amino acids.

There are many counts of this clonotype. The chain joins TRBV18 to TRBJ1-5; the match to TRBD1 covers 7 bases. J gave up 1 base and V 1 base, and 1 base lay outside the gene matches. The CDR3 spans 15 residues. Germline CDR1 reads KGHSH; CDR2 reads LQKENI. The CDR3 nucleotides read TGTGCCAGCTCACCACAGGGGGCGAGCAATCAGCCCCAGCATTTT. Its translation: CASSPQGASNQPQHF.

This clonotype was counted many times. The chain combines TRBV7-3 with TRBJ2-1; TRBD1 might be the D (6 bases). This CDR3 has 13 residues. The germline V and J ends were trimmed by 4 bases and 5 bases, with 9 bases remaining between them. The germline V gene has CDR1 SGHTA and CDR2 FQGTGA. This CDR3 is CASSSRTDNEQFF. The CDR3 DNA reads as TGTGCCAGCAGCTCGCGGACAGACAATGAGCAGTTCTTC.

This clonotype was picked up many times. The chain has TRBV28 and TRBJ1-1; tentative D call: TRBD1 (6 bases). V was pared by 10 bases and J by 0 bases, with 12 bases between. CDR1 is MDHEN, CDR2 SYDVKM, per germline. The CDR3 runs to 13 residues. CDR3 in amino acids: CAISRGLNTEAFF. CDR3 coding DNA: TGTGCCATTTCCAGGGGATTGAACACTGAAGCTTTCTTT. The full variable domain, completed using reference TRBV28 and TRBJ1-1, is DVKVTQSSRYLVKRTGEKVFLECVQDMDHENMFWYRQDPGLGLRLIYFSYDVKMKEKGDIPEGYSVSREKKERFSLILESASTNQTSMYLCAISRGLNTEAFFGQGTRLTVV.

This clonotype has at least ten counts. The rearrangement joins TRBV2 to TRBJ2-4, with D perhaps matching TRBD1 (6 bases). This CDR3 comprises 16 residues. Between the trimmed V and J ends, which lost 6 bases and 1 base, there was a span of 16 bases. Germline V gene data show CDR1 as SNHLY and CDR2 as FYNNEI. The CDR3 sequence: CASRGRGAWAKNIQYF. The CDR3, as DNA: TGTGCCAGCAGGGGCAGGGGAGCATGGGCCAAAAACATTCAGTACTTC. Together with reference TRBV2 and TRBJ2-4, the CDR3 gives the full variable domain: EPEVTQTPSHQVTQMGQEVILRCVPISNHLYFYWYRQILGQKVEFLVSFYNNEISEKSEIFDDQFSVERPDGSNFTLKIRSTKLEDSAMYFCASRGRGAWAKNIQYFGAGTRLSVL.

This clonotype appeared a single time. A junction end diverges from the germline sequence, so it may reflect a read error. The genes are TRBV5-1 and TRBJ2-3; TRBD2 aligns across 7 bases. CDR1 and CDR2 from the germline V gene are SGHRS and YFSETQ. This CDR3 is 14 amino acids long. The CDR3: CASSGAVYTDTQYF. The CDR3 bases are TGTGCCAGCAGCGGGGCGGTCTACACAGATACGCAGTATTTT. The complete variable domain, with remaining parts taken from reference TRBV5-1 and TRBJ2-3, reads KAGVTQTPRYLIKTRGQQVTLSCSPISGHRSVSWYQQTPGQGLQFLFEYFSETQRNKGNFPGRFSGRQFSNSRSEMNVSTLELGDSALYLCASSGAVYTDTQYFGPGTRLTVL.

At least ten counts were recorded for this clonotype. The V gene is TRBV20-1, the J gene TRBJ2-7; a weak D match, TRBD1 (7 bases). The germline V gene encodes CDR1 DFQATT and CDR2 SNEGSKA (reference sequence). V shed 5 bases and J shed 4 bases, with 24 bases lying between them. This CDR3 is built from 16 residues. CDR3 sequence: CSAVKSNSRGRYEQYF. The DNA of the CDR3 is TGCAGTGCTGTCAAATCAAATTCCAGGGGGAGGTACGAGCAGTACTTC.

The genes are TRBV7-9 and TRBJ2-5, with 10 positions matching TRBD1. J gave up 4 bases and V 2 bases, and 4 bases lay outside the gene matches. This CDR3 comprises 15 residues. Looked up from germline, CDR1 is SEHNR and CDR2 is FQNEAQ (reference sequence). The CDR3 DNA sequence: TGTGCCAGCAGCTTAAATCGGGACAGGGGAGAGACCCAGTACTTC. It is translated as CASSLNRDRGETQYF.

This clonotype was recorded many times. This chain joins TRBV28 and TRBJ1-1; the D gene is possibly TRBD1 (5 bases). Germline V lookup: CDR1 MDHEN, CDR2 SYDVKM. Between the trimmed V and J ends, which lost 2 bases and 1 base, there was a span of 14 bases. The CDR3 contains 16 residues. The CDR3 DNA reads TGTGCCAGCAGTTTAGGGCTCTGGACACAGAACACTGAAGCTTTCTTT. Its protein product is CASSLGLWTQNTEAFF.

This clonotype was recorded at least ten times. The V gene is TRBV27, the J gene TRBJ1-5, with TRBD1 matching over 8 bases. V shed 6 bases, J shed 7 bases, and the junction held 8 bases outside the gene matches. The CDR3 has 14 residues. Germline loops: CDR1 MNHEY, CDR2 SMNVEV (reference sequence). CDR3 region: CASSPDRDQQPQHF. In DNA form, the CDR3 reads TGTGCCAGCAGCCCGGACAGGGACCAGCAGCCCCAGCATTTT.

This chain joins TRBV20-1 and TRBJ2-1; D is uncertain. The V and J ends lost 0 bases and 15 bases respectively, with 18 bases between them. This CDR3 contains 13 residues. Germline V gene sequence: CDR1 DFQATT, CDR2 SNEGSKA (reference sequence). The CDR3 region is CSARDPVTPFPFF. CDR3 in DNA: TGCAGTGCTAGAGATCCGGTGACTCCGTTCCCGTTCTTC.

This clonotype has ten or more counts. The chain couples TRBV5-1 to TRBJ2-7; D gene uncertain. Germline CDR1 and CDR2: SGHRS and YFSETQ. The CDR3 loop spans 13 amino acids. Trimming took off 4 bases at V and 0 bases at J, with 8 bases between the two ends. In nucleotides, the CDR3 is TGCGCCAGCAGCGCCGACGGCTCCTACGAGCAGTACTTC. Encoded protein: CASSADGSYEQYF.

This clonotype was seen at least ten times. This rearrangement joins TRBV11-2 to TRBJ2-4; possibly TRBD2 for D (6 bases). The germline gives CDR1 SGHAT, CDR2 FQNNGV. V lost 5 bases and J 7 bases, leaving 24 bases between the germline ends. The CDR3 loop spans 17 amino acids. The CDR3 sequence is CASSVLLLRDSGNIQYF. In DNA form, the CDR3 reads TGTGCCAGCAGCGTATTACTTCTCCGGGACTCGGGGAACATTCAGTACTTC.

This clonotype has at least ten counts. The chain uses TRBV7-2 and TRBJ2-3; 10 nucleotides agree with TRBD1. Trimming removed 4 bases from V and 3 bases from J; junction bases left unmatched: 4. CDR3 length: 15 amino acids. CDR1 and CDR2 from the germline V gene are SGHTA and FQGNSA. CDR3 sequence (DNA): TGTGCCAGCAGCTCCGACAGGGGGCTAACAGATACGCAGTATTTT. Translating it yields CASSSDRGLTDTQYF.

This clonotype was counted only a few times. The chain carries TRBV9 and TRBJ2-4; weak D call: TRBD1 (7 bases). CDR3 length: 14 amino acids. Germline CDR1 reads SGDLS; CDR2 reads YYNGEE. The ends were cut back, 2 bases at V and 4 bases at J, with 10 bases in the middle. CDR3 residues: CASSVGGQKNIQYF. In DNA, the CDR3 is TGTGCCAGCAGCGTGGGGGGACAGAAAAACATTCAGTACTTC. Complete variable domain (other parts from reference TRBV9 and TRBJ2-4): DSGVTQTPKHLITATGQRVTLRCSPRSGDLSVYWYQQSLDQGLQFLIQYYNGEERAKGNILERFSAQQFPDLHSELNLSSLELGDSALYFCASSVGGQKNIQYFGAGTRLSVL.

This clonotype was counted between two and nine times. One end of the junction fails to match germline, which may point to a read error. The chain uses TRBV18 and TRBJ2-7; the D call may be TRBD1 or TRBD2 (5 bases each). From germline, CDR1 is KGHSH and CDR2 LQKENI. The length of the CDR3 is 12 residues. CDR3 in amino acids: CASSPGGAERYF. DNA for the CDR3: TGTGCCAGCTCACCAGGGGGAGCCGAGCGGTACTTC.

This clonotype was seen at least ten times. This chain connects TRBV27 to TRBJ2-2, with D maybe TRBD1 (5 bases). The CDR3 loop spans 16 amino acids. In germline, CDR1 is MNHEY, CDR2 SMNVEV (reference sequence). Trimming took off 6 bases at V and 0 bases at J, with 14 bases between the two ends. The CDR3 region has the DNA TGTGCCAGCAGCCCTTGGACAAATGCGAACACCGGGGAGCTGTTTTTT. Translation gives CASSPWTNANTGELFF.

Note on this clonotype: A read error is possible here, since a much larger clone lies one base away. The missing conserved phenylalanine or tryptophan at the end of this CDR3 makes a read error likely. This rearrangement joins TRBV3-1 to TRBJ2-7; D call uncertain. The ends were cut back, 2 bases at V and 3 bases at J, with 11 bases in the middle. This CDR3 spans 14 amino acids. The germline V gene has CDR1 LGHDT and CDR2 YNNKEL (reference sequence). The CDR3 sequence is CASSQISTDYEQYL. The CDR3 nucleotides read TGTGCCAGCAGCCAAATTAGTACAGACTACGAGCAGTACCTC.

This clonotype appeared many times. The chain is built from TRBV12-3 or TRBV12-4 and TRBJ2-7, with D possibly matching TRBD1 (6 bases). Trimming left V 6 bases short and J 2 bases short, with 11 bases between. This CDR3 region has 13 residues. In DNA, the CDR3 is TGTGCCAGCAGGTTGACAGGCGCCTACGAGCAGTACTTC. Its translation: CASRLTGAYEQYF.

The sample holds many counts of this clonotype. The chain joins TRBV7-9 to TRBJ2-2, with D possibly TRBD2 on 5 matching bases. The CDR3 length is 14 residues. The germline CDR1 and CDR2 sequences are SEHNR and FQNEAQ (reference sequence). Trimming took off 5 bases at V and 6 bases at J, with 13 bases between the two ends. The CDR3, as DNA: TGTGCCAGCAGCCCAGGTCTAGCCGCCGGGGAGCTGTTTTTT. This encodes CASSPGLAAGELFF.

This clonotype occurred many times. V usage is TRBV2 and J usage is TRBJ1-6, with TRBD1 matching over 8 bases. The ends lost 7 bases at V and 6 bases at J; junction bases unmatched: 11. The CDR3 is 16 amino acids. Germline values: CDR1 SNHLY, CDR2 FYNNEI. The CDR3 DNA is TGTGCCAGCACGAGTGCAGGGGGCCAGGTTAATTCACCCCTCCACTTT. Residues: CASTSAGGQVNSPLHF.

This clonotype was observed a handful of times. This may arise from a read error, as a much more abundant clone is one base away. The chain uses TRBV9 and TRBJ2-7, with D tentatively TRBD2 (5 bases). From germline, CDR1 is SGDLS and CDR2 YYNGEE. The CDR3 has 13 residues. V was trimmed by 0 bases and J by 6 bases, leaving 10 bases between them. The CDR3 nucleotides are TGTGCCAGCAGCGTAGCCCCGGGGTGCGAGCAGTACTTC. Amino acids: CASSVAPGCEQYF.

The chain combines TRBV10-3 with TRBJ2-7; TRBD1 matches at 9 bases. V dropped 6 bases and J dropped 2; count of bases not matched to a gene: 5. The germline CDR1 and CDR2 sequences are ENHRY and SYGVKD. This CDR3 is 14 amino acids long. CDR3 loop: CAIRPGQGTYEQYF. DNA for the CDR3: TGTGCCATCAGACCCGGACAGGGGACCTACGAGCAGTACTTC.

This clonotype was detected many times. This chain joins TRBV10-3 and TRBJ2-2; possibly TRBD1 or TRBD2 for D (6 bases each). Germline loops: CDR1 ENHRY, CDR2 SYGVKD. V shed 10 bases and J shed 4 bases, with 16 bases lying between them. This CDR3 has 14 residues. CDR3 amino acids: CATQPGAVTGELFF. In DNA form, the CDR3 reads TGTGCCACCCAGCCGGGGGCGGTCACCGGGGAGCTGTTTTTT.

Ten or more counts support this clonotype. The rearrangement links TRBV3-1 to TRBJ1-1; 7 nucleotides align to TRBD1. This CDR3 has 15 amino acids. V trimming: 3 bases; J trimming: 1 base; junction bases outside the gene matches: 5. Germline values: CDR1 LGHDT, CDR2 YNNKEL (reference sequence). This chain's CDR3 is CASSHPWTGNTEAFF. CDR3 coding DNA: TGTGCCAGCAGCCACCCCTGGACAGGGAACACTGAAGCTTTCTTT. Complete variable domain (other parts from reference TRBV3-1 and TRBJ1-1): DTAVSQTPKYLVTQMGNDKSIKCEQNLGHDTMYWYKQDSKKFLKIMFSYNNKELIINETVPNRFSPKSPDKAHLNLHINSLELGDSAVYFCASSHPWTGNTEAFFGQGTRLTVV.

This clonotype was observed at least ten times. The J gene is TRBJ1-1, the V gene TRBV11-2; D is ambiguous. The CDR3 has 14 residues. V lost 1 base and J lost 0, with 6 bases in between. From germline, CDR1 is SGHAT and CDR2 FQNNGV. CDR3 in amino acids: CASSLGGVNTEAFF. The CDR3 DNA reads TGTGCCAGCAGCTTAGGCGGAGTGAACACTGAAGCTTTCTTT.

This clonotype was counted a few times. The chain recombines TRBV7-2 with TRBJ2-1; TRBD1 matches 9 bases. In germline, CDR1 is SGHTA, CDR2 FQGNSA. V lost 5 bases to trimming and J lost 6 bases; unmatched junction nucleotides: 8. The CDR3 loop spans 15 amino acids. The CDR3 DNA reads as TGTGCCAGCAGCCCGGGGACAGGGTCGTTCAATGAGCAGTTCTTC. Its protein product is CASSPGTGSFNEQFF.

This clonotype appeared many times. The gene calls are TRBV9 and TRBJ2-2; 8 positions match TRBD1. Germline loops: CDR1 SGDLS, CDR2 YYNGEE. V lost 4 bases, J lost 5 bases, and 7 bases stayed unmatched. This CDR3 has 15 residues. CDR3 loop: CASSLRTGLTGELFF. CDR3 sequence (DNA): TGTGCCAGCAGCCTCAGGACAGGGTTGACCGGGGAGCTGTTTTTT.

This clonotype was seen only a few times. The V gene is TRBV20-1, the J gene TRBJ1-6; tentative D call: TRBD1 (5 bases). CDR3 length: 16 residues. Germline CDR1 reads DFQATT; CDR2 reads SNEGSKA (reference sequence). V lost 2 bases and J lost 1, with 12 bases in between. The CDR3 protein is CSARRQGESYNSPLHF. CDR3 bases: TGCAGTGCTAGAAGGCAGGGCGAGTCCTATAATTCACCCCTCCACTTT.